What follows are 5 T cell receptor beta chains derived from one specimen sequenced in a study of immune evolution from preneoplasia to lung adenocarcinoma. Clones were read by immunoSEQ multiplex PCR, and TCRdb kept only the in-frame ones, dropping some. The sample contains under 45,000 clones, roughly 80% of which appear only once. Specimen: FFPE invasive lung adenocarcinoma tissue. Source of these receptors: a person between 60 and 69 years old with lung adenocarcinoma.

The J gene is TRBJ1-5, the V gene TRBV28; TRBD1 is a possible D gene (5 bases). Trimming removed 6 bases at V and 1 base at J, with 13 bases between. Per germline, CDR1 MDHEN and CDR2 SYDVKM. CDR3 size: 15 residues. The CDR3 here is CASSLGGGSNQPQHF. CDR3 bases: TGTGCCAGCAGCCTAGGCGGGGGAAGCAATCAGCCCCAGCATTTT. The complete variable domain, with remaining parts taken from reference TRBV28 and TRBJ1-5, reads DVKVTQSSRYLVKRTGEKVFLECVQDMDHENMFWYRQDPGLGLRLIYFSYDVKMKEKGDIPEGYSVSREKKERFSLILESASTNQTSMYLCASSLGGGSNQPQHFGDGTRLSIL.

This rearrangement joins TRBV7-3 to TRBJ2-1, with D possibly being TRBD2 (6 bases). Trimming pared 8 bases from V and 4 bases from J, leaving 21 bases between. CDR1 is SGHTA, CDR2 FQGTGA, per germline. CDR3 size: 16 residues. CDR3 sequence: CASFPSPGLLYNEQFF. CDR3 nucleotide sequence: TGTGCCAGCTTCCCCTCTCCGGGACTCCTGTACAATGAGCAGTTCTTC. The full variable domain, with the rest looked up from reference TRBV7-3 and TRBJ2-1, is GAGVSQTPSNKVTEKGKYVELRCDPISGHTALYWYRQSLGQGPEFLIYFQGTGAADDSGLPNDRFFAVRPEGSVSTLKIQRTERGDSAVYLCASFPSPGLLYNEQFFGPGTRLTVL.

The chain links TRBV29-1 to TRBJ2-3; 9 nucleotides align to TRBD2. There are 16 residues in the CDR3. With V trimmed by 1 base and J by 4 bases, 9 bases remained unmatched. Per the germline V gene, CDR1 is SQVTM and CDR2 is ANQGSEA. The CDR3 DNA is TGCAGCGTTGAAGGGGTAGCGGGAGCCTTGGCAGATACGCAGTATTTT. Translation: CSVEGVAGALADTQYF.

V usage is TRBV7-2 and J usage is TRBJ2-1; TRBD2 matches at 7 bases. The CDR3 sequence is 15 residues long. V shed 2 bases and J 0 bases; nucleotides not matched to a gene: 1. The germline V gene has CDR1 SGHTA and CDR2 FQGNSA. CDR3 nucleotides: TGTGCCAGCAGCTTATGGGGGGGCTCCTACAATGAGCAGTTCTTC. Translating gives CASSLWGGSYNEQFF. Filled out from reference TRBV7-2 and TRBJ2-1, the complete variable domain reads GAGVSQSPSNKVTEKGKDVELRCDPISGHTALYWYRQSLGQGLEFLIYFQGNSAPDKSGLPSDRFSAERTGGSVSTLTIQRTQQEDSAVYLCASSLWGGSYNEQFFGPGTRLTVL.

The chain joins TRBV7-2 to TRBJ2-3, with TRBD1 as a possible D gene (6 bases). Germline V gene data show CDR1 as SGHTA and CDR2 as FQGNSA. CDR3 length equals 16 residues. Between the trimmed V and J ends, which lost 5 bases and 1 base, there was a span of 16 bases. CDR3 residues: CASSLLTAGGTDTQYF. The CDR3 DNA is TGTGCCAGCAGCCTACTCACGGCAGGGGGCACAGATACGCAGTATTTT. Full variable domain (missing parts from reference TRBV7-2 and TRBJ2-3): GAGVSQSPSNKVTEKGKDVELRCDPISGHTALYWYRQSLGQGLEFLIYFQGNSAPDKSGLPSDRFSAERTGGSVSTLTIQRTQQEDSAVYLCASSLLTAGGTDTQYFGPGTRLTVL.